The 6 T cell receptor beta chains below all came from one sample that was sequenced in a study of T cell repertoires in cytomegalovirus infection. TCRdb itself ran the reads through MiXCR, one entry per CDR3 protein. The sample consists of a few hundred thousand distinct CDR3 sequences, 9.1% of them appearing once. The specimen was PBMCs. Receptors originate from a human donor in good health (CMV status not recorded). Some clones in this sample may be carry-over from other donors' samples.

This clonotype was found many times. The gene calls are TRBV7-9 and TRBJ1-2; 8 positions agree with TRBD1. Germline V gene lookup returns CDR1 SEHNR and CDR2 FQNEAQ (reference sequence). V lost 0 bases and J lost 4; bases outside the gene matches: 4. The CDR3 is 15 residues long. This chain's CDR3 is CASSLADRGSYGYTF. Written as DNA, the CDR3 is TGTGCCAGCAGCTTAGCAGACAGGGGCAGCTATGGCTACACCTTC. Full variable domain (rest looked up from reference TRBV7-9 and TRBJ1-2): DTGVSQNPRHKITKRGQNVTFRCDPISEHNRLYWYRQTLGQGPEFLTYFQNEAQLEKSRLLSDRFSAERPKGSFSTLEIQRTEQGDSAMYLCASSLADRGSYGYTFGSGTRLTVV.

This clonotype was recorded once. Given a much more abundant clone one base away, this may be a read error. The chain links TRBV12-3 or TRBV12-4 to TRBJ1-5; weak D call: TRBD1 (5 bases). CDR3 length equals 16 residues. In DNA, the CDR3 is TGTGCCAGCAGTTCCCAAGTGACAGCTTCCAATCAGACCCAGCATTTT. Amino acid sequence: CASSSQVTASNQTQHF.

This clonotype was counted many times. V and J are TRBV29-1 and TRBJ2-7; D perhaps matches TRBD2 (6 bases). Trimming cost V 3 bases and J 4 bases, with 13 bases left between them. The germline gives CDR1 SQVTM, CDR2 ANQGSEA. The CDR3 loop spans 13 amino acids. CDR3 sequence (DNA): TGCAGCGTTGATTCCGGAGGGAAATACGAGCAGTACTTC. Translating it yields CSVDSGGKYEQYF.

This clonotype appeared many times. The rearrangement links TRBV11-3 to TRBJ2-2; TRBD1 or TRBD2 may be the D gene (6 bases each). The germline V gene encodes CDR1 SGHNT and CDR2 YENEEA. V was shortened by 4 bases and J by 2 bases, with 17 bases between the two germline ends. This CDR3 has 17 residues. CDR3 nucleotide sequence: TGTGCCAGCAGCTGGGAGGTAGACAGGACTAACACCGGGGAGCTGTTTTTT. It specifies CASSWEVDRTNTGELFF.

Many counts were recorded for this clonotype. This sequence joins TRBV7-2 and TRBJ2-1, with D maybe TRBD2 (6 bases). This CDR3 has 12 residues. V was shortened by 2 bases and J by 7 bases, with 6 bases between the two germline ends. CDR1 is SGHTA and CDR2 is FQGNSA in the germline V gene. The CDR3 region has the DNA TGTGCCAGCAGCTTACGGGGGAATGAGCAGTTCTTC. It yields the protein CASSLRGNEQFF.

Many counts were recorded for this clonotype. The chain joins TRBV19 to TRBJ1-2; D perhaps matches TRBD1 (5 bases). Per germline, CDR1 LNHDA and CDR2 SQIVND (reference sequence). Trimming removed 6 bases from V and 0 bases from J, with 8 bases in between. This CDR3 is built from 13 residues. The CDR3 protein is CASRGPTNYGYTF. The CDR3 coding sequence is TGTGCCAGTAGGGGACCTACTAACTATGGCTACACCTTC.